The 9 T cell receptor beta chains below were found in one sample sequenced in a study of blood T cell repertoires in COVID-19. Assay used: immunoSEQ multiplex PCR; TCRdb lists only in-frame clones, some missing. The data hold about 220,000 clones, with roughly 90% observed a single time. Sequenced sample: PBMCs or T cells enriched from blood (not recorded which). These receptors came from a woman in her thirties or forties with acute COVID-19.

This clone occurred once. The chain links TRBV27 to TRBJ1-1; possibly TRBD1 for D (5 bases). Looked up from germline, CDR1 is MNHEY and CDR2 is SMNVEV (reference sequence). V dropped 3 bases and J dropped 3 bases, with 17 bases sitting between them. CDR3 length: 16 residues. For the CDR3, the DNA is TGTGCCAGCAGTTTGGGGCCCTTCTTGTGGGACACTGAAGCTTTCTTT. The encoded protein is CASSLGPFLWDTEAFF.

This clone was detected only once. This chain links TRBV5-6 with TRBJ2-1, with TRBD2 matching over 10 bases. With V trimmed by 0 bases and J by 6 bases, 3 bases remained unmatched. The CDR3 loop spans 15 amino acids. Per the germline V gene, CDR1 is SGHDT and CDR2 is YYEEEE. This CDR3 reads CASSLVLAGANEQFF. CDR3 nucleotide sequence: TGTGCCAGCAGCTTGGTGCTAGCGGGGGCCAATGAGCAGTTCTTC.

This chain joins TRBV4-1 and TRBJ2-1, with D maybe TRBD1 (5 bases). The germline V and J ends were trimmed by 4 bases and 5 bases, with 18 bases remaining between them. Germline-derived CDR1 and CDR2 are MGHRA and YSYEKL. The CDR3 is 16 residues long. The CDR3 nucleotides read TGCGCCAGCAGCCCCCTTACCCGGACACCTCACAATGAGCAGTTCTTC. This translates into CASSPLTRTPHNEQFF.

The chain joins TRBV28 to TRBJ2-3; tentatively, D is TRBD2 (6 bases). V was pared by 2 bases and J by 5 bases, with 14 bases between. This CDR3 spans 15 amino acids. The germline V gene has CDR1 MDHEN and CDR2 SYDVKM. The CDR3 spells CASSLGGVRGDTQYF. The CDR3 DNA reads TGTGCCAGCAGTTTAGGAGGGGTAAGGGGAGATACGCAGTATTTT.

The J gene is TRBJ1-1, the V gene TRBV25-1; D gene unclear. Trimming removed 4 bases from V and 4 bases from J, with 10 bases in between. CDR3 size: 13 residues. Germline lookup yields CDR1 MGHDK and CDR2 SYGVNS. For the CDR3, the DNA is TGTGCCAGCAGTGGGCGTGTAGCCACTGAAGCTTTCTTT. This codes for CASSGRVATEAFF.

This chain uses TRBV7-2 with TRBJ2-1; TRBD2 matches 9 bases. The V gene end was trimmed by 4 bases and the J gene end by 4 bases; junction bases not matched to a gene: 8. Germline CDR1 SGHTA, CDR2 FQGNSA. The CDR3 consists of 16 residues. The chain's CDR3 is CASSSGVAGVYNEQFF. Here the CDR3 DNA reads TGTGCCAGCAGCTCCGGGGTAGCGGGGGTATACAATGAGCAGTTCTTC.

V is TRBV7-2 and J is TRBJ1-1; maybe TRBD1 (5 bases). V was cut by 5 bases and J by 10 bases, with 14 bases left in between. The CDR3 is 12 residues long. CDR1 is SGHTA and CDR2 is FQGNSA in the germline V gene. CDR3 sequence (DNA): TGTGCCAGCAGCGATGCAGGGACTCCAGCTTTCTTT. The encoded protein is CASSDAGTPAFF.

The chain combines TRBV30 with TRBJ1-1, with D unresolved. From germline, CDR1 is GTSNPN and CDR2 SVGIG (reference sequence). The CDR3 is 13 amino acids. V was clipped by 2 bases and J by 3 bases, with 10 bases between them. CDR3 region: CAWSLREDTEAFF. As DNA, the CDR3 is TGTGCCTGGAGTCTCCGTGAGGACACTGAAGCTTTCTTT. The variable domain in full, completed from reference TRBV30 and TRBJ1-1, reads SQTIHQWPATLVQPVGSPLSLECTVEGTSNPNLYWYRQAAGRGLQLLFYSVGIGQISSEVPQNLSASRPQDRQFILSSKKLLLSDSGFYLCAWSLREDTEAFFGQGTRLTVV.

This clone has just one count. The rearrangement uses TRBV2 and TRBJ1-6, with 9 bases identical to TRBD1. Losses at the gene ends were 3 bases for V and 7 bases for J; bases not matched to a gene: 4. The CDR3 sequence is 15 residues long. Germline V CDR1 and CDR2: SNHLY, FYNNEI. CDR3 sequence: CASSDSGQGNSPLHF. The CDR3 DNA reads TGTGCCAGCAGTGATTCGGGACAGGGCAATTCACCCCTCCACTTT.